This TCR beta chain is from a study of beta chain features in type 1 diabetes. This clone was observed a handful of times. Its cognate antigen is unknown. Every donor had blood drawn once into heparin, around 120 mL on average. Germline-derived CDR1 and CDR2 are MDHEN and SYDVKM. The CDR3 sequence is 15 residues long. Trimming pared 1 base from V and 4 bases from J, leaving 13 bases between. Findings and caveats of the study: Among all four CD4+ subsets, Type 1 diabetes patients had TCRB CDR3s that were moderately but significantly shorter. The influence of HLA type on TCRB rearrangement stayed undetermined. In the patient group, naive, central memory and Treg TCRB repertoires seemed more alike than in the healthy donor group.

Of the isolated RNA, all was reverse transcribed, and so the sequenced material was expressed TCRB transcripts. Clones were sequenced by immunoSEQ multiplex PCR, and TCRdb holds only the in-frame ones, with some missing. The sample includes approximately 140,000 clones, 6.9% of them seen just once. The specimen was central memory CD4+ T cells from blood. The chain has TRBV28 and TRBJ1-2; D not certain. This receptor was obtained from a woman in her twenties or thirties in good health. The CDR3 sequence: CASSLYSGGFYGYTF. CDR3 bases: TGTGCCAGCAGTTTATATTCGGGAGGGTTCTATGGCTACACCTTC.